One sample yielded the 20 T cell receptor beta chains listed below, sequenced in a study of cytomegalovirus exposure and HLA in healthy donors. Vbeta (60) and Jbeta (13) primers were used in the PCR. TCRdb's copy holds only in-frame clones and misses some; the assay was immunoSEQ multiplex PCR. The table records about 110,000 clones, around 78% of them present only once. The sequenced sample was PBMCs. The receptor source for this set is a man under 40 in good health and CMV-seronegative.

The gene calls are TRBV27 and TRBJ2-7; 10 nucleotides match TRBD2. The V and J ends lost 5 bases and 3 bases, in that order; junction bases with no gene match: 7. The germline gives CDR1 MNHEY, CDR2 SMNVEV (reference sequence). The CDR3 covers 15 residues. The CDR3 nucleotides are TGTGCCAGCAGTCCGCCGGGACTAGCGCACTACGAGCAGTACTTC. This translates into CASSPPGLAHYEQYF.

This clone turned up a few times. V usage is TRBV10-3 and J usage is TRBJ2-4; D is uncertain. Trimming removed 9 bases at V and 0 bases at J, with 27 bases between. The CDR3 loop spans 19 amino acids. Germline V gene sequence: CDR1 ENHRY, CDR2 SYGVKD. This chain's CDR3 is CAISSLRHSQTLAKNIQYF. The CDR3 nucleotides are TGTGCCATTTCCTCCTTGAGGCATTCTCAAACTCTAGCCAAAAACATTCAGTACTTC.

The chain uses TRBV19 and TRBJ1-5; perhaps TRBD1 as D (5 bases). Trimming removed 4 bases from V and 0 bases from J, with 13 bases in between. CDR3 length: 16 amino acids. From germline, CDR1 is LNHDA and CDR2 SQIVND (reference sequence). CDR3 nucleotides: TGTGCCAGTAGTACCCACAGGACCTATAGCAATCAGCCCCAGCATTTT. Translating it yields CASSTHRTYSNQPQHF. Together with reference TRBV19 and TRBJ1-5, the CDR3 gives the full variable domain: DGGITQSPKYLFRKEGQNVTLSCEQNLNHDAMYWYRQDPGQGLRLIYYSQIVNDFQKGDIAEGYSVSREKKESFPLTVTSAQKNPTAFYLCASSTHRTYSNQPQHFGDGTRLSIL.

The rearrangement joins TRBV27 to TRBJ2-2; D might be TRBD1 (6 bases). Germline lookup yields CDR1 MNHEY and CDR2 SMNVEV (reference sequence). Trimming cost V 5 bases and J 0 bases, with 10 bases left between them. This CDR3 is built from 15 residues. The CDR3 coding sequence is TGTGCCAGCAGTCAACAGGGCCCGAACACCGGGGAGCTGTTTTTT. This encodes CASSQQGPNTGELFF.

This clone has just a few counts. This chain connects TRBV27 to TRBJ2-1, with D possibly matching TRBD2 (6 bases). Between the trimmed V and J ends, which lost 3 bases and 0 bases, there was a span of 12 bases. Germline V lookup: CDR1 MNHEY, CDR2 SMNVEV (reference sequence). The CDR3 length is 16 residues. The CDR3 loop reads CASSFGGFSSYNEQFF. As DNA, the CDR3 is TGTGCCAGCAGTTTCGGAGGGTTTAGCTCCTACAATGAGCAGTTCTTC.

The chain couples TRBV18 to TRBJ2-7; D is perhaps TRBD1 (5 bases). V lost 6 bases, J lost 4 bases, and 10 bases lay in between. The CDR3 length is 12 residues. Germline V lookup: CDR1 KGHSH, CDR2 LQKENI. The CDR3 sequence: CASSPDRYEQYF. CDR3 sequence (DNA): TGTGCCAGCTCTCCTGACAGATACGAGCAGTACTTC.

This rearrangement joins TRBV19 to TRBJ2-7, with D uncertain. V was shortened by 3 bases and J by 2 bases, with 8 bases between the two germline ends. Germline assignment: CDR1 LNHDA and CDR2 SQIVND (reference sequence). The CDR3 extends over 13 amino acids. This CDR3 reads CASSISVTYEQYF. The CDR3 region has the DNA TGTGCCAGTAGTATTTCGGTCACCTACGAGCAGTACTTC.

The chain couples TRBV14 to TRBJ2-2; D might be TRBD1 (6 bases). Germline V gives CDR1 SGHDN, CDR2 FVKESK. V was cut by 0 bases and J by 2 bases, with 16 bases left in between. This CDR3 contains 18 residues. As DNA, the CDR3 is TGTGCCAGCAGCCAAGATGGACAGTCCTCCCTCAACACCGGGGAGCTGTTTTTT. This sequence encodes CASSQDGQSSLNTGELFF.

This clone showed up just once. The V call is TRBV7-9, the J call TRBJ2-6; 13 bases line up with TRBD2. J was trimmed by 0 bases and V by 6 bases; bases with no gene match: 8. The CDR3 extends over 19 amino acids. In germline, CDR1 is SEHNR, CDR2 FQNEAQ (reference sequence). Here the CDR3 reads CASRRGLAGLSSGANVLTF. DNA for the CDR3: TGTGCCAGCAGGCGGGGACTAGCGGGGTTAAGCTCTGGGGCCAACGTCCTGACTTTC.

This clone has more than one count but fewer than ten. This rearrangement joins TRBV7-2 to TRBJ2-7, with TRBD2 matching over 7 bases. This CDR3 contains 15 residues. V lost 5 bases to trimming and J lost 0 bases; unmatched junction nucleotides: 7. CDR1 is SGHTA and CDR2 is FQGNSA in the germline V gene. The CDR3 region has the DNA TGTGCCAGCAGCCAGGAAGCGGGGAGCTCCTACGAGCAGTACTTC. Translated, it gives CASSQEAGSSYEQYF.

The J gene is TRBJ2-3, the V gene TRBV9, with TRBD2 matching 7 bases. The CDR3 is 15 amino acids. Germline V CDR1 and CDR2: SGDLS, YYNGEE. J gave up 4 bases and V 0 bases, and 5 bases lay outside the gene matches. CDR3: CASSVDGGSPDTQYF. The DNA for the CDR3 is TGTGCCAGCAGCGTAGACGGCGGGAGCCCAGATACGCAGTATTTT. Looking up the rest from reference TRBV9 and TRBJ2-3 gives the full variable domain: DSGVTQTPKHLITATGQRVTLRCSPRSGDLSVYWYQQSLDQGLQFLIQYYNGEERAKGNILERFSAQQFPDLHSELNLSSLELGDSALYFCASSVDGGSPDTQYFGPGTRLTVL.

The CDR3 DNA sequence: TGCGCCAGCAGCTCCCGACTAGCGGAAGAGACCCAGTACTTC. Residues: CASSSRLAEETQYF. The chain is built from TRBV4-1 and TRBJ2-5, with 9 positions matching TRBD2. Losses at the gene ends were 5 bases for V and 3 bases for J; bases not matched to a gene: 4. This CDR3 spans 14 amino acids. CDR1 is MGHRA, CDR2 YSYEKL, per germline.

In its sample, this clone was seen a few times. This rearrangement joins TRBV7-9 to TRBJ1-2; 7 positions agree with TRBD1. Germline assignment: CDR1 SEHNR and CDR2 FQNEAQ (reference sequence). Trimming cost V 5 bases and J 7 bases; bases outside gene matches: 10. The CDR3 runs 14 residues. CDR3 nucleotides: TGTGCCAGCAGCCAGGGACAGTTCAAAGGTGGCTACACCTTC. Protein sequence: CASSQGQFKGGYTF.

V is TRBV5-1 and J is TRBJ1-4; 7 bases are shared with TRBD1. Trimming at V came to 4 bases and at J to 1 base, leaving 10 bases not matched to a gene. Germline loops: CDR1 SGHRS, CDR2 YFSETQ. This CDR3 comprises 17 residues. DNA of the CDR3: TGCGCCAGCAGCCCAAACCACAGGGGCTTAACTAATGAAAAACTGTTTTTT. Residues: CASSPNHRGLTNEKLFF.

The CDR3 DNA reads as TGTGCCATCAAGGTGGGGGGTCCGAACACTGAAGCTTTCTTT. Protein sequence: CAIKVGGPNTEAFF. The chain has TRBV10-3 and TRBJ1-1; perhaps TRBD1 as D (5 bases). The CDR3 extends over 14 amino acids. Between the trimmed V and J ends, which lost 7 bases and 1 base, there was a span of 13 bases. The V gene's germline CDR1 is ENHRY and CDR2 SYGVKD.

This clone has only a few counts. The chain carries TRBV6-1 and TRBJ1-1; possibly TRBD1 for D (5 bases). The CDR3 length is 13 residues. Trimming took 5 bases from V and 6 from J, leaving 13 bases between them. CDR1 is MNHNS and CDR2 is SASEGT in the germline V gene. The CDR3 DNA reads as TGTGCCAGCAGTCCTATCAGGGCAGCTGAAGCTTTCTTT. Amino acid sequence: CASSPIRAAEAFF.

This rearrangement joins TRBV7-6 to TRBJ2-7, with D possibly matching TRBD1 (7 bases). Germline CDR1 is SGHVS and CDR2 is FNYEAQ. Trimming removed 6 bases at V and 1 base at J, with 19 bases between. The CDR3 is 16 residues long. The CDR3 DNA follows: TGTGCCAGCAGTCTTAGCCCGACAGGGACTTCCTACGAGCAGTACTTC. This translates into CASSLSPTGTSYEQYF.

This rearrangement joins TRBV7-3 to TRBJ1-1; D is unresolved. Germline V gives CDR1 SGHTA, CDR2 FQGTGA. V was cut by 5 bases and J by 10 bases, with 17 bases left in between. The CDR3 runs 13 residues. The CDR3 DNA sequence: TGTGCCAGCAGCCCACACGAAGGGAGTTTAGCTTTCTTT. Translated: CASSPHEGSLAFF.

In its sample, this clone was seen once. The chain couples TRBV27 to TRBJ2-7; D perhaps matches TRBD1 (7 bases). Trimming cost V 0 bases and J 5 bases, with 14 bases left between them. CDR3 length: 15 residues. Germline-derived CDR1 and CDR2 are MNHEY and SMNVEV (reference sequence). Here the CDR3 reads CASSLSSEGAHEQYF. In DNA, the CDR3 is TGTGCCAGCAGTTTATCGTCGGAGGGGGCCCACGAGCAGTACTTC.

This chain joins TRBV6-1 and TRBJ2-5, with TRBD1 matching over 7 bases. TRBJ2-7 explains the end of the DNA better; the J call may be wrong. The CDR3 extends over 14 amino acids. Germline CDR1 MNHNS, CDR2 SASEGT. The CDR3 DNA reads TGTGCCAGCAGTGTTGAGGGACAGAGCTACGAGCAGTACTTC. It codes for CASSVEGQSYEQYF.